This section outlines one T cell receptor (beta chain) sequence together with its context. What it binds is unknown. These data are taken from a study of vaccination effects on CD4 cells after COVID-19. Data came from immunoSEQ multiplex PCR; TCRdb stores just in-frame clones and leaves some out. Among more than 15,000 clones listed, just over 75% were seen once. Viral peptide pool expansion of antigen-specific CD4+ T cells preceded sequencing in the ViraFEST assay. When less than 11 days of culture had elapsed, CD4+ T cells were isolated. PCR-confirmed SARS-CoV-2 infection occurred in the person between March and December 2020. The cohort was immunized with two doses of either the BNT162b2 or mRNA-1273 vaccine. Fresh IL-2-containing medium replaced half the medium on days 3 and 7. Study results and limitations: Substantial clonal contraction characterized both infection- and vaccine-induced clones late after vaccination.

This receptor was obtained from a human donor who had a prior SARS-CoV-2 infection. The specimen was CD4+ T cells from PBMCs cultured with SARS-CoV-2 spike peptides, collected after COVID-19 vaccination.

As DNA, the CDR3 is TGCGCCAGCAGCTTGGGGGTTTTTGACTATGGCTACACCTTC. Translating it yields CASSLGVFDYGYTF. The chain carries TRBV5-1 and TRBJ1-2; D unresolved. The V end was cut by 0 bases, the J end by 3 bases, with 9 bases between. Germline-derived CDR1 and CDR2 are SGHRS and YFSETQ. CDR3 length: 14 amino acids.